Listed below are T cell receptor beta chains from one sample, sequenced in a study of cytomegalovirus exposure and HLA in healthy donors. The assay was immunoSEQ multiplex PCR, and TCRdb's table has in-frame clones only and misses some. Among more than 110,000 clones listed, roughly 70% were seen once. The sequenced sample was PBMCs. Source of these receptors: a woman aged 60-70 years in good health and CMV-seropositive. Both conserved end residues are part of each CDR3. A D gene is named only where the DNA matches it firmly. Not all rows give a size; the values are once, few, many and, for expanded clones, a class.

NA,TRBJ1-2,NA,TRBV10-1,CASSDPNFFMVVYGYTF,TGCGCCAGCAGTGACCCGAATTTTTTTATGGTAGTCTATGGCTACACCTTC
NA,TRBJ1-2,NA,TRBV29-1,CSVEFLSGYTF,TGCAGCGTTGAATTTCTTAGCGGCTACACCTTC
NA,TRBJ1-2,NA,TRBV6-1,CASSELGGGKRGYTF,TGTGCCAGCAGTGAACTTGGAGGAGGGAAGCGTGGCTACACCTTC
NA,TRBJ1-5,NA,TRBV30,CAWREGKNQPQHF,TGTGCCTGGAGGGAGGGGAAGAATCAGCCCCAGCATTTT
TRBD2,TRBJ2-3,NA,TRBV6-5,CASRITSGSQYTQYF,TGTGCCAGCAGAATTACTAGCGGGAGTCAATATACGCAGTATTTT
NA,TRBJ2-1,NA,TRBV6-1,CASSEAGDEQFF,TGTGCCAGCAGTGAAGCAGGGGATGAGCAGTTCTTC
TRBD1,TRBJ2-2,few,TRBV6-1,CASSWTGRNTGELFF,TGTGCCAGCAGTTGGACAGGGCGGAACACCGGGGAGCTGTTTTTT
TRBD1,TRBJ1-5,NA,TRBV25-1,CASSEGGTGLNQPQHF,TGTGCCAGCAGTGAAGGTGGGACAGGGCTAAATCAGCCCCAGCATTTT
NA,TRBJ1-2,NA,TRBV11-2,CASSLSTSYGYTF,TGTGCCAGCAGCTTAAGTACCAGCTATGGCTACACCTTC
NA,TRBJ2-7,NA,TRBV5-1,CASSSGSYEQYF,TGCGCCAGCAGTTCCGGGAGCTACGAGCAGTACTTC
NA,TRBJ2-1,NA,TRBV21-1,CASRTSGRSYNEQFF,TGTGCCAGCCGGACTAGCGGGAGGTCCTACAATGAGCAGTTCTTC
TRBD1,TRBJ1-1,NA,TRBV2,CASSLGQVNTEAFF,TGTGCCAGCAGTTTGGGACAGGTTAACACTGAAGCTTTCTTT
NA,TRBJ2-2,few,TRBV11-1,CASSSTGSKTGELFF,TGTGCCAGCAGTTCCACCGGGAGCAAAACCGGGGAGCTGTTTTTT